The present T cell receptor (beta chain) was sequenced within a study of blood T cell repertoires in COVID-19. Looking at the study overall: Acute-phase and convalescent COVID-19 samples originated in the United States, Italy and Spain.

J was trimmed by 3 bases and V by 4 bases; bases with no gene match: 8. In germline, CDR1 is SGHTA, CDR2 FQGNSA. The CDR3 spans 15 residues. Here immunoSEQ multiplex PCR was the method, and the copy in TCRdb shows in-frame clones only, minus some. This table holds some 330,000 clones, 85% to 90% found once. Cohort allocation depended upon clinical history that participants reported. Donors of Cohort 3 who recovered were those that had two negative PCRs, clearance, or symptom resolution. The sequenced sample consisted of PBMCs or T cells enriched from blood (not recorded which). The chain is built from TRBV7-2 and TRBJ2-7; TRBD1 matches at 8 bases. The TCR comes from a young man who had recovered from COVID-19. CDR3 nucleotides: TGTGCCAGCAGCTCACCAAGACAGGGGCGCTACGAGCAGTACTTC. It yields the protein CASSSPRQGRYEQYF.